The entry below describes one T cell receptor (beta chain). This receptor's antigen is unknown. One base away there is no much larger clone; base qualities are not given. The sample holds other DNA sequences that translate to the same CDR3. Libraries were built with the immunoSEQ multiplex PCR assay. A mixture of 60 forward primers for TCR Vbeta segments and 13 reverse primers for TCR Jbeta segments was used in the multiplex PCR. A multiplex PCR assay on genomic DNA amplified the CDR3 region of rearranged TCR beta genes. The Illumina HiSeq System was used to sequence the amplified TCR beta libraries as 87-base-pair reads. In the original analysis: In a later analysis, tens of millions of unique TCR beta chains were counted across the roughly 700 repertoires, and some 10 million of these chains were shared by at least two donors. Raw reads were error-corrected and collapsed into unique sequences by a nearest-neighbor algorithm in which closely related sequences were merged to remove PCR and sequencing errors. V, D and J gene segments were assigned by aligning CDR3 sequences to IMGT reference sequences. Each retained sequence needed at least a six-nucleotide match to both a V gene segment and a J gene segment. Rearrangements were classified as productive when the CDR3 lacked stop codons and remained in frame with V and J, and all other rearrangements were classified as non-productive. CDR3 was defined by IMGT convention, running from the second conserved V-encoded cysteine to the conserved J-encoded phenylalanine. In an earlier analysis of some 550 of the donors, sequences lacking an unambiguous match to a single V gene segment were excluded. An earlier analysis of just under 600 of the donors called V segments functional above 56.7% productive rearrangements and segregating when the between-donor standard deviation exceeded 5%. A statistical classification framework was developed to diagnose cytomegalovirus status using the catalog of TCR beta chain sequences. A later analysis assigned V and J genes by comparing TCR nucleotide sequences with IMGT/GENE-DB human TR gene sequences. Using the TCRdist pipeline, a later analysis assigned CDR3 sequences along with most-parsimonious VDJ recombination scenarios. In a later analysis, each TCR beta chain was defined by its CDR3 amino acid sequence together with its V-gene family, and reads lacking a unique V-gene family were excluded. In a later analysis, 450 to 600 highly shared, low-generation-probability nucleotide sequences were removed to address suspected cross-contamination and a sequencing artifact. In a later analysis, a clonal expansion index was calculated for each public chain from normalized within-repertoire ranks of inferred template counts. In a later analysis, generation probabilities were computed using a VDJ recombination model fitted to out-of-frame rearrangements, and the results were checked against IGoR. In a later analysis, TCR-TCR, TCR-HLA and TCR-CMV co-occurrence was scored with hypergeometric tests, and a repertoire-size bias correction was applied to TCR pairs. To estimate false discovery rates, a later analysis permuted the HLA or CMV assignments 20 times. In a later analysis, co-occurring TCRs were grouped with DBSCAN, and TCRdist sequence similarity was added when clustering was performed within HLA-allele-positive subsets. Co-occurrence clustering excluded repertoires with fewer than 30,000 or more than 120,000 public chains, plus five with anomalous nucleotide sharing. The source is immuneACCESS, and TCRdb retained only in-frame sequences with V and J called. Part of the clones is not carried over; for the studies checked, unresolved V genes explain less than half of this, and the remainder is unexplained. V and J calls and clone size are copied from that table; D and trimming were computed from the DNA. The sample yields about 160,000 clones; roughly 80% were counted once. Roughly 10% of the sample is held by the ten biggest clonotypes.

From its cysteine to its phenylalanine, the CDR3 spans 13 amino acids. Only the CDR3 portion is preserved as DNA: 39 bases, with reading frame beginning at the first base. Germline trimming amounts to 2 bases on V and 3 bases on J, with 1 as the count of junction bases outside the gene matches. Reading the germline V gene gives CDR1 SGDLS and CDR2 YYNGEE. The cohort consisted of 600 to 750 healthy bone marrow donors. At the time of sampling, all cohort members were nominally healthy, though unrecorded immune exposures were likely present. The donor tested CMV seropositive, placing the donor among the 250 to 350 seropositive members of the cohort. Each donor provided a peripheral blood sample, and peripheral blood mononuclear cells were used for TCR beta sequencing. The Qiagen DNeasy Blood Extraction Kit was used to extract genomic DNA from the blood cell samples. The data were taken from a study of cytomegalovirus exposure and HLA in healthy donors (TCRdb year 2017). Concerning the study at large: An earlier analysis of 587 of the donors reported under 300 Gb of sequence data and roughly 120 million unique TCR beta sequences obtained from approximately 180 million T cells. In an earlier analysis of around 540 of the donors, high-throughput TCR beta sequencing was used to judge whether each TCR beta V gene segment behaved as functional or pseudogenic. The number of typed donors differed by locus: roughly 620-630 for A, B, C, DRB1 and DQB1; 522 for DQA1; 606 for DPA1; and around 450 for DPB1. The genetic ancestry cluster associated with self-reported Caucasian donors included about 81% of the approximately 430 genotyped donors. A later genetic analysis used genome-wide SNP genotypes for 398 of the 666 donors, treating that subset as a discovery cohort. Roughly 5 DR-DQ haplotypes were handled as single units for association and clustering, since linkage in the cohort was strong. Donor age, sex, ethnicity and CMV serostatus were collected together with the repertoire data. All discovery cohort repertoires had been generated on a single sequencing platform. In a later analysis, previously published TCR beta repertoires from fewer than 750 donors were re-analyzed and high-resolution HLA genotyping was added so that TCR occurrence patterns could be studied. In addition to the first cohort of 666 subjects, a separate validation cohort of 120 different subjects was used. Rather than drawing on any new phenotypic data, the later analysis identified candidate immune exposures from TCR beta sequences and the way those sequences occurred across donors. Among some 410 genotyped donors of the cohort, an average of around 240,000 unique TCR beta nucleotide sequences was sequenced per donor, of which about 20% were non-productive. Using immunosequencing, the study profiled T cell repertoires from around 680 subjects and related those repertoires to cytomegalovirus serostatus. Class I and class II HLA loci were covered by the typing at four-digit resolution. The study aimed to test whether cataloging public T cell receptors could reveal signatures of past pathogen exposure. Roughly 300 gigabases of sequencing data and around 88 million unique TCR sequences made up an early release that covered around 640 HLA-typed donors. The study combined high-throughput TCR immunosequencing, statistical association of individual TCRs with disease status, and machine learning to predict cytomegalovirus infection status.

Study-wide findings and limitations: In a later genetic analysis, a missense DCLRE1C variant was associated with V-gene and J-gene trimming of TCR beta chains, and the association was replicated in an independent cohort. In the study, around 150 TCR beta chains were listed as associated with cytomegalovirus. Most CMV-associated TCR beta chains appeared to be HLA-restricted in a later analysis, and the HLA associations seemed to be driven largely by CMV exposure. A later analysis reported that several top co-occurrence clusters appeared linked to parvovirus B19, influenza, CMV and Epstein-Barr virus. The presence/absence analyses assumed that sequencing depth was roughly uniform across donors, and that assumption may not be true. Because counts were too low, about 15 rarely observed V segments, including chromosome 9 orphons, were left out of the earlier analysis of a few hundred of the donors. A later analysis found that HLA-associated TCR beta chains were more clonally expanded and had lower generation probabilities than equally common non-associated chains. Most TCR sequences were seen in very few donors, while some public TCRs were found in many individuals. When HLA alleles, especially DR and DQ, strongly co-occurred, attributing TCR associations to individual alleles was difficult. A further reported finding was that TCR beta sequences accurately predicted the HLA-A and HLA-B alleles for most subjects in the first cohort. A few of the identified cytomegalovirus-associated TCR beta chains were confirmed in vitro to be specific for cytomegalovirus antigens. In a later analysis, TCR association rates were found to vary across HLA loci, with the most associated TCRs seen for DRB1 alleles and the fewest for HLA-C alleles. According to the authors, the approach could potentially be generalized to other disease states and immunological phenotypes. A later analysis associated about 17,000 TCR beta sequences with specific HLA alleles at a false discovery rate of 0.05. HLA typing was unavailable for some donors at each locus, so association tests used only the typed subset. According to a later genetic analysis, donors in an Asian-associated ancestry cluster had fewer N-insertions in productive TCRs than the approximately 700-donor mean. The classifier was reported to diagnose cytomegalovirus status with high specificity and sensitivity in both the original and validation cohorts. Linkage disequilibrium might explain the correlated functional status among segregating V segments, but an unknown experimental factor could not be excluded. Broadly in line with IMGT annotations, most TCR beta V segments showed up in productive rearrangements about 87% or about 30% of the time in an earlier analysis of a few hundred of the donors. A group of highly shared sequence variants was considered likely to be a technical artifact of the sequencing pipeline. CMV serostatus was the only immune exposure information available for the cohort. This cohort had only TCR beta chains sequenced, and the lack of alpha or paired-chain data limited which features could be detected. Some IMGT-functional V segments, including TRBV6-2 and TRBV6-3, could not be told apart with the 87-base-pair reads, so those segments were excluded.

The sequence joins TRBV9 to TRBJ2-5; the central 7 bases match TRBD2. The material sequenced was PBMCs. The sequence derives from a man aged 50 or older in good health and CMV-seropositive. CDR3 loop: CASSVGGEETQYF. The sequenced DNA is TGTGCCAGCAGCGTTGGGGGGGAAGAGACCCAGTACTTC.